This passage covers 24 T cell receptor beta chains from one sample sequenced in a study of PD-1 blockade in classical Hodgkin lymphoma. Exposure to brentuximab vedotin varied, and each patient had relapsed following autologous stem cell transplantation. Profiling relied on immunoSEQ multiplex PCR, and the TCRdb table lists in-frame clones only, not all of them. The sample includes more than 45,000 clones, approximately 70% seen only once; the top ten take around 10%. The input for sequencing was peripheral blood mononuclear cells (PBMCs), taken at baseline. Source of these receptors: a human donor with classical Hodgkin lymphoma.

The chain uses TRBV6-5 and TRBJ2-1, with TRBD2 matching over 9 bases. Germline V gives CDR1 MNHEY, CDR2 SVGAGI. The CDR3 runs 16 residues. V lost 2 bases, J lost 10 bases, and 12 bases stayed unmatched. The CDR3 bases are TGTGCCAGCAGTTACCTCGTGGCGGGAGGGCCGGAAGAGCAGTTCTTC. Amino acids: CASSYLVAGGPEEQFF.

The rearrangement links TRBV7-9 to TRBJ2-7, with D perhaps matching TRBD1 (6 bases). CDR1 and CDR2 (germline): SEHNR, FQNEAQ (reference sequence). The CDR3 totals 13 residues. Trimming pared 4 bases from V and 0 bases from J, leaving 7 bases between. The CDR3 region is CASSSGHSYEQYF. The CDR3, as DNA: TGTGCCAGCAGCTCGGGACACTCCTACGAGCAGTACTTC.

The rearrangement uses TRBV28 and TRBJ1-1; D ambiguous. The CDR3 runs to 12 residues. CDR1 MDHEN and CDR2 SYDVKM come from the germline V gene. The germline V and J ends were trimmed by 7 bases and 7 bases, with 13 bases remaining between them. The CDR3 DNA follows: TGTGCCAGCACTCTCTTGGGCGGTGAAGCTTTCTTT. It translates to CASTLLGGEAFF.

CDR3 nucleotides: TGTGCCAGCCTGGACAGGGTGGGGGAGACCCAGTACTTC. Protein: CASLDRVGETQYF. The genes are TRBV2 and TRBJ2-5; 8 positions match TRBD1. There are 13 residues in the CDR3. CDR1 SNHLY and CDR2 FYNNEI come from the germline V gene. The trim removed 8 bases at V and 5 bases at J, leaving 7 bases unmatched.

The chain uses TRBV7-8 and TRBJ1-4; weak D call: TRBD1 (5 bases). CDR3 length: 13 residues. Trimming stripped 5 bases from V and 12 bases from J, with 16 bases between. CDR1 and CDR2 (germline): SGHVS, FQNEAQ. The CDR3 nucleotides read TGTGCCAGCAGCCCACTCATCGAAGGGGAACTGTTTTTT. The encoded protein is CASSPLIEGELFF.

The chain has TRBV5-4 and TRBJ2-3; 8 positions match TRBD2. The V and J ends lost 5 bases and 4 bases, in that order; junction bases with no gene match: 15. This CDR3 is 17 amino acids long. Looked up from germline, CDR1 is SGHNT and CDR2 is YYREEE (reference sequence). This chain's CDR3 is CASSYGGAGGWADTQYF. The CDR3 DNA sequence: TGTGCCAGCAGTTATGGCGGGGCGGGAGGATGGGCAGATACGCAGTATTTT.

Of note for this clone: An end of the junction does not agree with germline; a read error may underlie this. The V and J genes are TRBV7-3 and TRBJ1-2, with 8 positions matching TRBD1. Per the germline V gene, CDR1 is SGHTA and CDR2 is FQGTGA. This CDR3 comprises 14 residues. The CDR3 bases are TGTGCCAGCAGCTCGGGACAGGCGAACACCCACTTCCCCTTC. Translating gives CASSSGQANTHFPF.

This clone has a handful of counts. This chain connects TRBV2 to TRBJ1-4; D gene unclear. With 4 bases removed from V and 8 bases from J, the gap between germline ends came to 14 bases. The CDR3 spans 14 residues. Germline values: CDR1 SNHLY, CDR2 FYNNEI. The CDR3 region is CASSGSRSLEKLFF. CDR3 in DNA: TGTGCCAGCAGTGGGTCTCGATCCTTAGAAAAACTGTTTTTT.

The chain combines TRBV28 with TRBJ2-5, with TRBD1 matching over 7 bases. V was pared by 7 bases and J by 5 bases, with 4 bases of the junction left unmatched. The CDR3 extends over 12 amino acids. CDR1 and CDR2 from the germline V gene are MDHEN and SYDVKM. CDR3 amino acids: CASKLGGETQYF. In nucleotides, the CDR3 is TGTGCCAGCAAGCTAGGGGGCGAGACCCAGTACTTC. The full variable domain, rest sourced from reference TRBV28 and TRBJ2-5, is DVKVTQSSRYLVKRTGEKVFLECVQDMDHENMFWYRQDPGLGLRLIYFSYDVKMKEKGDIPEGYSVSREKKERFSLILESASTNQTSMYLCASKLGGETQYFGPGTRLLVL.

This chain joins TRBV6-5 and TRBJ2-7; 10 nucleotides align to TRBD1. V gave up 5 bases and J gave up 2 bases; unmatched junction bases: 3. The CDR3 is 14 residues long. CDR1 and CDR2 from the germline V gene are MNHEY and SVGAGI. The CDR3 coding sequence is TGTGCCAGCAGTCTGGGACAGGGGACCTACGAGCAGTACTTC. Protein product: CASSLGQGTYEQYF.

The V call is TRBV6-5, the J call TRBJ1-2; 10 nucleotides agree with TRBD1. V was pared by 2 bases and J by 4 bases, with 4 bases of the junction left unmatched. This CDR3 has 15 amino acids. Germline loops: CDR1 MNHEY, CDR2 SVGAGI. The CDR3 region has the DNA TGTGCCAGCAGTTACGGACAGGGGGTCACCTATGGCTACACCTTC. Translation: CASSYGQGVTYGYTF.

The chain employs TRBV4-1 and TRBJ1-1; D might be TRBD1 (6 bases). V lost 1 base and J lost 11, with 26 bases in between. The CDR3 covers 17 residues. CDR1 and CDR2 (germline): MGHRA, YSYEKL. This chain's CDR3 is CASSQGVVSGGGLKAFF. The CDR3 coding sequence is TGCGCCAGCAGCCAAGGCGTGGTTTCGGGAGGGGGTCTAAAGGCTTTCTTT.

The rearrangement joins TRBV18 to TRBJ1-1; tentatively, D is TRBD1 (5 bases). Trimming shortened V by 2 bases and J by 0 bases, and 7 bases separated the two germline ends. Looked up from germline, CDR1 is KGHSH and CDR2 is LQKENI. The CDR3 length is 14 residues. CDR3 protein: CASSPSTVNTEAFF. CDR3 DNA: TGTGCCAGCTCACCATCGACAGTGAACACTGAAGCTTTCTTT.

CDR3 loop: CAWSVGLSYNEQFF. For the CDR3, the DNA is TGTGCCTGGAGTGTCGGCCTATCCTACAATGAGCAGTTCTTC. V gene TRBV30 combines with J gene TRBJ2-1; D is unresolved. The CDR3 has 14 residues. Trimming removed 0 bases at V and 1 base at J, with 7 bases between. The V gene's germline CDR1 is GTSNPN and CDR2 SVGIG (reference sequence).

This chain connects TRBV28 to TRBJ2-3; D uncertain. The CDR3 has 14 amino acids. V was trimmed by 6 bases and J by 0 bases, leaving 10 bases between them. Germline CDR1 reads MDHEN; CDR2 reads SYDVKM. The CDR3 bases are TGTGCCAGCAGAGGCACCCTTAGCACAGATACGCAGTATTTT. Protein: CASRGTLSTDTQYF.

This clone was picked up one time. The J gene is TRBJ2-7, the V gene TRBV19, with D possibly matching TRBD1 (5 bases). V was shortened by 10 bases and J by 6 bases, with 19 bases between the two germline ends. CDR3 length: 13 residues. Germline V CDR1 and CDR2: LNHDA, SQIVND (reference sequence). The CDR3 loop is CATKVDNGGEQYF. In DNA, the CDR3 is TGTGCCACTAAGGTGGACAATGGTGGCGAGCAGTACTTC.

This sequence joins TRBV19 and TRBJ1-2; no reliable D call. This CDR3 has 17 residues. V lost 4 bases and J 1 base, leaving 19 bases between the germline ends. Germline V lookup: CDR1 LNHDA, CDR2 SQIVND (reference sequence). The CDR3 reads CASSTSRMGRLNYGYTF. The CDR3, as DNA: TGTGCCAGTAGTACCTCTAGGATGGGGAGACTTAACTATGGCTACACCTTC.

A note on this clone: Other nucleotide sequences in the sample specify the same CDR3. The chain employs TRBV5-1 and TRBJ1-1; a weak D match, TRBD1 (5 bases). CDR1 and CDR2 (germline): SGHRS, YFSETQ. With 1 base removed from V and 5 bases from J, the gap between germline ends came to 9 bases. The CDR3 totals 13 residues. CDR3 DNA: TGCGCCAGCAGCTTGCAGGGAAGGACTGAAGCTTTCTTT. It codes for CASSLQGRTEAFF. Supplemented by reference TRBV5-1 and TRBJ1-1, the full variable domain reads KAGVTQTPRYLIKTRGQQVTLSCSPISGHRSVSWYQQTPGQGLQFLFEYFSETQRNKGNFPGRFSGRQFSNSRSEMNVSTLELGDSALYLCASSLQGRTEAFFGQGTRLTVV.

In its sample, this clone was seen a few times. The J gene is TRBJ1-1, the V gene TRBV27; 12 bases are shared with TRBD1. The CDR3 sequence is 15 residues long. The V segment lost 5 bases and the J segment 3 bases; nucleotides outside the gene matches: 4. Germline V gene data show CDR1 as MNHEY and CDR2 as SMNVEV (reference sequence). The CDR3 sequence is CASSPGTGGYTEAFF. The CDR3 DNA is TGTGCCAGCAGTCCAGGGACAGGGGGCTACACTGAAGCTTTCTTT.

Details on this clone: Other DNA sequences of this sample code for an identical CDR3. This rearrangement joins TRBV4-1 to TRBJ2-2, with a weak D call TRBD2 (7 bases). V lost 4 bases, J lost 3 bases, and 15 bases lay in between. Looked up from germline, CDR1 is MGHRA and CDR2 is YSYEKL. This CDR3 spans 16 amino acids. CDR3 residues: CASSPGGGGDTGELFF. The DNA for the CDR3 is TGCGCCAGCAGCCCGGGGGGAGGGGGGGACACCGGGGAGCTGTTTTTT.

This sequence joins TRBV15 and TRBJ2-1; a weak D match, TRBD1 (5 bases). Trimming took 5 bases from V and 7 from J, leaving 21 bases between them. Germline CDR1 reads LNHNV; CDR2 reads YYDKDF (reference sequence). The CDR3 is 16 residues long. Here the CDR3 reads CATSVGRGSVWNEQFF. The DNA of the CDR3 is TGTGCCACCAGCGTGGGAAGGGGCTCTGTCTGGAATGAGCAGTTCTTC.

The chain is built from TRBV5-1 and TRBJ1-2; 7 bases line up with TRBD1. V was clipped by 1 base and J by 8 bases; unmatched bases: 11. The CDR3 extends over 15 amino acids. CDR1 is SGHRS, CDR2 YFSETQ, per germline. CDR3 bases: TGCGCCAGCAGCTTGCCCCTGACAGGGAGGGAAGGCTACACCTTC. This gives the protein CASSLPLTGREGYTF.

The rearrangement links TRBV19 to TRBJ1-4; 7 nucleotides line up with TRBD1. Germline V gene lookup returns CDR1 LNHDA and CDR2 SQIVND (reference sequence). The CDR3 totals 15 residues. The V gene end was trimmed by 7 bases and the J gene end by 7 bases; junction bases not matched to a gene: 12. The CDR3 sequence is CASTDGGTVGEKLFF. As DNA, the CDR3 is TGTGCCAGTACCGACGGGGGGACAGTGGGTGAAAAACTGTTTTTT.

The CDR3 region is CASSVGYVNTEAFF. Written as DNA, the CDR3 is TGTGCCAGCAGCGTAGGTTACGTGAACACTGAAGCTTTCTTT. The V and J genes are TRBV9 and TRBJ1-1; D remains unclear. The V gene lost 0 bases and the J gene lost 0 bases, with 6 bases spanning the gap. The CDR3 spans 14 residues. Germline loops: CDR1 SGDLS, CDR2 YYNGEE.